These 11 T cell receptor beta chains originate from one sample sequenced in a study of cytomegalovirus exposure and HLA in healthy donors. Sequencing was performed with immunoSEQ multiplex PCR; in TCRdb, only in-frame clones are kept and a portion is missing. The repertoire consists of approximately 300,000 clones, with 70% to 90% occurring once and the leading ten covering over 0.8%. The sample comprised PBMCs. Receptors originate from a woman aged 18-29 years in good health and CMV-seronegative.

This clone has just one count. The same CDR3 also results from other DNA sequences found in this sample. V and J are TRBV29-1 and TRBJ2-7, with D unclear. Germline-derived CDR1 and CDR2 are SQVTM and ANQGSEA. This CDR3 has 12 amino acids. V was trimmed by 1 base and J by 4 bases, leaving 8 bases between them. CDR3 coding DNA: TGCAGCGTTGAAGGTTCCTCGTACGAGCAGTACTTC. This gives the protein CSVEGSSYEQYF.

This chain links TRBV19 with TRBJ1-4; TRBD1 matches 7 bases. The CDR3 is 16 amino acids. Germline trimming cut 8 bases from V and 1 base from J; bases unmatched to any gene: 10. Germline assignment: CDR1 LNHDA and CDR2 SQIVND (reference sequence). CDR3 in DNA: TGTGCCAGTTCTCGACAGGGCGTCGGAACTAATGAAAAACTGTTTTTT. Translating gives CASSRQGVGTNEKLFF.

This clone was counted a single time. The genes are TRBV7-8 and TRBJ1-5; no clear D. Germline-derived CDR1 and CDR2 are SGHVS and FQNEAQ. This CDR3 has 17 residues. V was shortened by 5 bases and J by 2 bases, with 19 bases between the two germline ends. This CDR3 reads CASSRTTGVLGNQPQHF. Written as DNA, the CDR3 is TGTGCCAGCAGCCGCACCACCGGGGTCCTGGGCAATCAGCCCCAGCATTTT.

V gene TRBV18 combines with J gene TRBJ1-4; no clear D. V was shortened by 1 base and J by 4 bases, with 10 bases between the two germline ends. There are 15 residues in the CDR3. Germline V gene data show CDR1 as KGHSH and CDR2 as LQKENI. In nucleotides, the CDR3 is TGTGCCAGCTCACCACACCGGGAACTTAATGAAAAACTGTTTTTT. Translated, it gives CASSPHRELNEKLFF.

The rearrangement links TRBV5-1 to TRBJ2-7, with D possibly TRBD2 on 5 matching bases. Germline V gene data show CDR1 as SGHRS and CDR2 as YFSETQ. Between the trimmed V and J ends, which lost 0 bases and 3 bases, there was a span of 22 bases. CDR3 length equals 18 residues. Here the CDR3 reads CASSLVRGTSLVGYEQYF. The DNA for the CDR3 is TGCGCCAGCAGCTTGGTCCGGGGAACGAGTTTAGTAGGCTACGAGCAGTACTTC.

This chain joins TRBV7-3 and TRBJ2-2; TRBD1 matches at 9 bases. V lost 2 bases, J lost 6 bases, and 7 bases stayed unmatched. CDR1 and CDR2 (germline): SGHTA, FQGTGA. The CDR3 totals 16 residues. The CDR3 sequence is CASSLSGQGFPGELFF. The CDR3 nucleotides are TGTGCCAGCAGCTTATCAGGACAGGGGTTCCCCGGGGAGCTGTTTTTT.

This sequence joins TRBV19 and TRBJ2-5; possibly TRBD2 for D (6 bases). Germline V gene lookup returns CDR1 LNHDA and CDR2 SQIVND (reference sequence). The length of the CDR3 is 14 residues. Trimming shortened V by 4 bases and J by 4 bases, and 13 bases separated the two germline ends. This CDR3 is CASSRVGGGETQYF. The DNA of the CDR3 is TGTGCCAGTAGTAGGGTGGGGGGTGGAGAGACCCAGTACTTC.

CDR3: CASSVRGSGRATGELFF. Here the CDR3 DNA reads TGTGCCAGCAGCGTAAGGGGAAGCGGGAGGGCCACCGGGGAGCTGTTTTTT. The chain combines TRBV9 with TRBJ2-2, with 10 bases lining up with TRBD2. Germline V lookup: CDR1 SGDLS, CDR2 YYNGEE. With 1 base clipped from V and 4 bases from J, the junction kept 7 bases outside the gene matches. The CDR3 has 17 amino acids.

The chain uses TRBV13 and TRBJ2-1; maybe TRBD2 (6 bases). This CDR3 comprises 16 residues. Per the germline V gene, CDR1 is PRHDT and CDR2 is FYEKMQ (reference sequence). Trimming removed 5 bases at V and 8 bases at J, with 22 bases between. The CDR3, as DNA: TGTGCCAGCAGCCCCCCGGGACTTCCAAGGGGTCATGAGCAGTTCTTC. Translated, it gives CASSPPGLPRGHEQFF.

The chain has TRBV7-3 and TRBJ2-7, with D uncertain. The CDR3 length is 14 residues. Trimming removed 1 base from V and 2 bases from J, with 9 bases in between. Germline values: CDR1 SGHTA, CDR2 FQGTGA. CDR3 amino acids: CASSLNSGTYEQYF. CDR3 coding DNA: TGTGCCAGCAGCTTAAATTCCGGTACCTACGAGCAGTACTTC. The full variable domain, in which reference TRBV7-3 and TRBJ2-7 provide the parts outside the CDR3, is GAGVSQTPSNKVTEKGKYVELRCDPISGHTALYWYRQSLGQGPEFLIYFQGTGAADDSGLPNDRFFAVRPEGSVSTLKIQRTERGDSAVYLCASSLNSGTYEQYFGPGTRLTVT.

The CDR3 sequence is CASSALTGLGGYTF. The CDR3 bases are TGTGCCAGCAGCGCTTTAACAGGTCTTGGTGGCTACACCTTC. This rearrangement joins TRBV9 to TRBJ1-2; TRBD1 is a possible D gene (5 bases). The V and J ends lost 3 bases and 7 bases respectively, with 16 bases between them. The length of the CDR3 is 14 residues. Germline V gives CDR1 SGDLS, CDR2 YYNGEE.